This TCR beta chain was recorded in a study of blood T cell repertoires in COVID-19. Study background: PBMCs, B-cell-depleted T cells, or T cells provided the cDNA or gDNA that made up the material.

Per the authors' pipeline: Amplification from reference gene primers served as the basis for estimated nucleated cell counts. Here immunoSEQ multiplex PCR was the method, and the copy in TCRdb shows in-frame clones only, minus some. That table supplies the V and J calls and clone size; D and trimming were determined from the DNA. The profile shows roughly 300,000 clones, roughly 84% of them singletons. CDR3 size: 16 residues. Germline V gene sequence: CDR1 SGHAT, CDR2 FQNNGV. Germline trimming cut 0 bases from V and 5 bases from J; bases unmatched to any gene: 10. The receptor's source is a woman aged 25 to 39 who had recovered from COVID-19. Sequenced material: PBMCs or T cells enriched from blood (not recorded which). V is TRBV11-2 and J is TRBJ2-7, with 7 bases aligning to TRBD1. This CDR3 is CASSLDLPLTGHEQYF. The CDR3 DNA follows: TGTGCCAGCAGCTTAGATCTCCCCCTGACAGGGCACGAGCAGTACTTC.